The 20 T cell receptor beta chains given below trace back to one sample, sequenced in a study of blood T cells in healthy people across ages. The use of a sample-barcoded 5' primer and a J-beta primer mix characterized a second PCR of about 7 to 12 cycles. TCRdb redid the calling of the 5' RACE reads with MiXCR, one entry per CDR3 protein. There are 1.4 million to 1.5 million distinct CDR3 sequences in the sample; 42% occur only once, and less than 8% lies in the top ten. Sample: blood. The receptors shown here come from a woman between 18 and 29 years old in good health.

A few counts support this clonotype. This rearrangement joins TRBV6-5 to TRBJ2-7; D gene uncertain. In germline, CDR1 is MNHEY, CDR2 SVGAGI. Trimming left V 2 bases short and J 0 bases short, with 8 bases between. The CDR3 runs to 14 residues. The CDR3 DNA sequence: TGTGCCAGCAGTTACGCCACGCACTCCTACGAGCAGTACTTC. This encodes CASSYATHSYEQYF.

This clonotype has more than one count but fewer than ten. The V and J genes are TRBV6-1 and TRBJ2-3; the match to TRBD2 covers 7 bases. Losses at the gene ends were 6 bases for V and 2 bases for J; bases not matched to a gene: 8. The CDR3 loop spans 15 amino acids. CDR1 is MNHNS and CDR2 is SASEGT in the germline V gene. CDR3 DNA sequence: TGTGCCAGCAGGCGGGGGACCCTAATCACAGATACGCAGTATTTT. This gives the protein CASRRGTLITDTQYF.

The V and J genes are TRBV29-1 and TRBJ1-2; the D is unclear. Trimming removed 5 bases at V and 4 bases at J, with 8 bases between. CDR3 length: 11 residues. Germline CDR1 reads SQVTM; CDR2 reads ANQGSEA. CDR3: CSVLSAYGYTF. CDR3 bases: TGCAGCGTTTTGTCGGCCTATGGCTACACCTTC.

The gene calls are TRBV12-3 or TRBV12-4 and TRBJ1-1, with D tentatively TRBD1 (5 bases). The CDR3 totals 14 residues. The ends were cut back, 4 bases at V and 10 bases at J, with 19 bases in the middle. CDR3 loop: CASSSGWQGEPAFF. The CDR3 DNA sequence: TGTGCCAGCAGTTCTGGTTGGCAGGGAGAACCAGCTTTCTTT.

This clonotype turned up a few times. The chain recombines TRBV28 with TRBJ2-5, with D hard to call. V was shortened by 4 bases and J by 7 bases, with 13 bases between the two germline ends. The CDR3 runs 13 residues. Germline assignment: CDR1 MDHEN and CDR2 SYDVKM. DNA of the CDR3: TGTGCCAGCAGTTCCCCGCCCATAGGGACCCAGTACTTC. Its protein is CASSSPPIGTQYF.

This clonotype appeared a few times. The junction differs from germline at one of its ends, possibly a read error. The V gene is TRBV2, the J gene TRBJ2-1; 9 bases match TRBD1. The CDR3 runs to 16 residues. Germline V CDR1 and CDR2: SNHLY, FYNNEI. CDR3 bases: TGTGCCAGTAGTGGAGACGGGACAGGGACCTACAATGAGCAGTTCTTC. The encoded protein is CASSGDGTGTYNEQFF.

This chain links TRBV2 with TRBJ2-5, with 8 bases identical to TRBD2. Losses at the gene ends were 6 bases for V and 11 bases for J; bases not matched to a gene: 11. Germline V gene data show CDR1 as SNHLY and CDR2 as FYNNEI. There are 13 residues in the CDR3. The CDR3 here is CASRPIAGTEQYF. The CDR3 DNA reads TGTGCCAGCAGGCCCATAGCGGGGACGGAGCAGTACTTC.

In its sample, this clonotype was seen a few times. This chain joins TRBV28 and TRBJ1-4; a weak D match, TRBD1 (6 bases). Germline assignment: CDR1 MDHEN and CDR2 SYDVKM. Between the trimmed V and J ends, which lost 3 bases and 6 bases, there was a span of 14 bases. This CDR3 contains 15 residues. CDR3 residues: CASSLTWQGYEKLFF. In DNA form, the CDR3 reads TGTGCCAGCAGTTTGACGTGGCAGGGGTATGAAAAACTGTTTTTT.

The chain recombines TRBV20-1 with TRBJ2-3; D is possibly TRBD2 (6 bases). The CDR3 loop spans 15 amino acids. Looked up from germline, CDR1 is DFQATT and CDR2 is SNEGSKA (reference sequence). Trimming pared 6 bases from V and 2 bases from J, leaving 18 bases between. CDR3 coding DNA: TGCAGTGCCACAATCGGGACTCTCTTCACAGATACGCAGTATTTT. Translating it yields CSATIGTLFTDTQYF.

This clonotype was counted only a few times. The chain is built from TRBV20-1 and TRBJ2-1, with a weak D call TRBD2 (5 bases). The CDR3 contains 15 residues. With 0 bases removed from V and 9 bases from J, the gap between germline ends came to 18 bases. Per germline, CDR1 DFQATT and CDR2 SNEGSKA (reference sequence). The CDR3 spells CSARDGIFPGVEQFF. CDR3 coding DNA: TGCAGTGCTAGAGATGGAATCTTCCCCGGGGTTGAGCAGTTCTTC.

This clonotype was counted between two and nine times. The CDR3 reads CSARVTTGNSYNEQFF. CDR3 in DNA: TGCAGTGCTAGAGTTACGACGGGGAACTCCTACAATGAGCAGTTCTTC. V gene TRBV20-1 combines with J gene TRBJ2-1; D might be TRBD2 (5 bases). V was clipped by 1 base and J by 0 bases, with 13 bases between them. The germline V gene has CDR1 DFQATT and CDR2 SNEGSKA (reference sequence). The CDR3 totals 16 residues.

V gene TRBV5-1 combines with J gene TRBJ2-3; 8 bases align to TRBD2. The CDR3 length is 12 residues. Germline V gene lookup returns CDR1 SGHRS and CDR2 YFSETQ. The V and J ends lost 5 bases and 7 bases, in that order; junction bases with no gene match: 3. CDR3 in DNA: TGCGCCAGCAGGACTAGCGCGTATACGCAGTATTTT. Amino acids: CASRTSAYTQYF. The variable domain in full, completed from reference TRBV5-1 and TRBJ2-3, reads KAGVTQTPRYLIKTRGQQVTLSCSPISGHRSVSWYQQTPGQGLQFLFEYFSETQRNKGNFPGRFSGRQFSNSRSEMNVSTLELGDSALYLCASRTSAYTQYFGPGTRLTVL.

The V and J genes are TRBV30 and TRBJ1-5, with D uncertain. The CDR3 loop spans 13 amino acids. Trimming removed 5 bases from V and 6 bases from J, with 14 bases in between. Looked up from germline, CDR1 is GTSNPN and CDR2 is SVGIG (reference sequence). The chain's CDR3 is CAWAEGEVQPQHF. The CDR3 DNA follows: TGTGCCTGGGCCGAAGGAGAGGTTCAGCCCCAGCATTTT.

The rearrangement links TRBV7-8 to TRBJ2-7, with 8 bases matching TRBD1. The CDR3 is 14 residues long. The junction had 8 bases not matched to a gene; V was cut back by 8 bases and J by 2 bases. From germline, CDR1 is SGHVS and CDR2 FQNEAQ. CDR3 bases: TGTGCCAGCCGAGAAGGCAGGGGGCCCTACGAGCAGTACTTC. It yields the protein CASREGRGPYEQYF.

V gene TRBV12-3 or TRBV12-4 combines with J gene TRBJ2-3; D is uncertain. V was cut by 6 bases and J by 3 bases, with 16 bases left in between. The CDR3 loop spans 15 amino acids. CDR3 residues: CASSPFRSRTDTQYF. CDR3 bases: TGTGCCAGCAGCCCCTTCCGATCGAGAACAGATACGCAGTATTTT.

V gene TRBV20-1 combines with J gene TRBJ2-6; D is unresolved. This CDR3 spans 14 amino acids. Trimming left V 6 bases short and J 4 bases short, with 13 bases between. Germline-derived CDR1 and CDR2 are DFQATT and SNEGSKA (reference sequence). The CDR3 nucleotides are TGCAGTGCCCTCGAAGGTACCGGGGCCAACGTCCTGACTTTC. Residues: CSALEGTGANVLTF.

This clonotype occurred a few times. CDR3 nucleotide sequence: TGTGCCAGCAGCTTAATGGACGAGCAGTACTTC. The encoded protein is CASSLMDEQYF. V is TRBV7-8 and J is TRBJ2-7; D gene ambiguous. V dropped 2 bases and J dropped 5 bases, with 4 bases sitting between them. The CDR3 runs to 11 residues. Germline V gene sequence: CDR1 SGHVS, CDR2 FQNEAQ.

The chain recombines TRBV4-2 with TRBJ2-7; TRBD1 or TRBD2 may be the D gene (5 bases each). V lost 1 base and J 4 bases, leaving 11 bases between the germline ends. This CDR3 has 14 amino acids. CDR1 and CDR2 (germline): LGHNA, YNFKEQ. CDR3 nucleotides: TGTGCCAGCAGCCAAGTTCTGGGGGAGTACGAGCAGTACTTC. As protein: CASSQVLGEYEQYF.

The chain couples TRBV7-9 to TRBJ1-5, with D possibly being TRBD1 (6 bases). This CDR3 comprises 12 residues. Germline values: CDR1 SEHNR, CDR2 FQNEAQ (reference sequence). V lost 5 bases, J lost 9 bases, and 11 bases lay in between. The CDR3 DNA reads TGTGCCAGCAGCCCGGACAGTCGGCCCCAGCATTTT. It codes for CASSPDSRPQHF.

This clonotype was observed a handful of times. V usage is TRBV4-1 and J usage is TRBJ1-2; no firm D call. V lost 2 bases and J 5 bases, leaving 15 bases between the germline ends. CDR3 length: 15 amino acids. Germline V CDR1 and CDR2: MGHRA, YSYEKL. The CDR3 loop reads CASSQIPENLYGYTF. CDR3 DNA: TGCGCCAGCAGCCAAATCCCTGAAAACCTTTATGGCTACACCTTC.